A selection of T cell receptor beta chains follows, all from one sample in a study of T cell responses to AZD1222 COVID-19 vaccine. Produced via immunoSEQ multiplex PCR; TCRdb's table is partial and in-frame only. The sample includes approximately 110,000 clones, around 94% seen only once; the top ten take roughly 2%. The starting material was peripheral blood, obtained on day 0 of AZD1222 vaccination. The receptors were gathered from an adult in good health. Each CDR3 is given with its conserved first and last residue. Each record gives: V gene, D gene, J gene, clone size, CDR3 DNA, CDR3 protein. A D gene is named only where the DNA matches it firmly. Clone size is not always given. Where it is, it says once, few, many or a class for expanded clones.

>TRBV18|NA|TRBJ2-7|NA
TGTGCCAGCTCACCATTGGCCGTCTCCTACGAGCAGTACTTC
CASSPLAVSYEQYF
>TRBV7-3|NA|TRBJ1-1|NA
TGTGCCAGCAGCGGAGGGACCTACACTGAAGCTTTCTTT
CASSGGTYTEAFF
>TRBV19|TRBD1|TRBJ1-3|NA
TGTGCCAGTAGCAAAACGGGACAGCGAGCAACCTCTGGAAACACCATATATTTT
CASSKTGQRATSGNTIYF
>TRBV5-1|NA|TRBJ1-1|once
TGCGCCAGCAGCTTGGGGGCAGGGCTTAACACTGAAGCTTTCTTT
CASSLGAGLNTEAFF
>TRBV6-5|NA|TRBJ1-3|NA
TGTGCCAGCAGTTACCTCCACTCTCCCTCTGGAAACACCATATATTTT
CASSYLHSPSGNTIYF
>TRBV4-3|NA|TRBJ1-1|NA
TGCGCCAGCAGCCAAGATCTTCAAAGTAAACAAGAAGCTTTCTTT
CASSQDLQSKQEAFF
>TRBV14|NA|TRBJ1-2|NA
TGTGCCAGCAGCCAAGACAGAATCTACTATGGCTACACCTTC
CASSQDRIYYGYTF
>TRBV7-3|NA|TRBJ2-3|NA
TGTGCCAGCAGCTTACAACCGGCGACCACAGATACGCAGTATTTT
CASSLQPATTDTQYF
>TRBV4-3|TRBD1|TRBJ1-1|NA
TGCGCCAGCAGCCAAGACGACAGGGGTTTTTCCACTGAAGCTTTCTTT
CASSQDDRGFSTEAFF
>TRBV4-2|TRBD2|TRBJ2-5|NA
TGTGCCAGCAGCCAAGATAGCCTAGCGGGAGTGTCTGGGGAGACCCAGTACTTC
CASSQDSLAGVSGETQYF
>TRBV10-1|NA|TRBJ2-3|NA
TGCGCCAGCAGCCAGAGAGATACGCAGTATTTT
CASSQRDTQYF
>TRBV11-3|NA|TRBJ2-3|NA
TGTGCCAGCAGCTTAGATACAGTCACAGATACGCAGTATTTT
CASSLDTVTDTQYF
>TRBV13|NA|TRBJ1-1|NA
TGTGCCAGCATCGTAAGGGATTGGGACACTGAAGCTTTCTTT
CASIVRDWDTEAFF
>TRBV12-3/TRBV12-4|NA|TRBJ1-2|NA
TGTGCCAGCAGTTTAGGACGGAGTGAGGGCTACACCTTC
CASSLGRSEGYTF
>TRBV7-9|NA|TRBJ2-7|NA
TGTGCCAGCAGCTTTGGAGAGGTCGAGCAGTACTTC
CASSFGEVEQYF
>TRBV11-2|NA|TRBJ2-2|NA
TGTGCCAGCAGCTTACAGGGCACCGGGGAGCTGTTTTTT
CASSLQGTGELFF
>TRBV7-2|NA|TRBJ2-1|NA
TGTGCCAGCAGCCTCGACCACTTAGGGAACAATGAGCAGTTCTTC
CASSLDHLGNNEQFF
>TRBV6-5|NA|TRBJ1-1|once
TGTGCCAGCCGGGACCCTGAAGCTTTCTTT
CASRDPEAFF
>TRBV19|NA|TRBJ1-1|NA
TGTGCCAGTAGTATATTCAGGGGGAACACTGAAGCTTTCTTT
CASSIFRGNTEAFF
>TRBV28|NA|TRBJ1-5|NA
TGTGCCAGCGCAGCCTCCGGGCAGCCCCAGCATTTT
CASAASGQPQHF
>TRBV7-3|NA|TRBJ1-2|NA
TGTGCCAGCAGCCGACAGCAACTTACTTTCTATGGCTACACCTTC
CASSRQQLTFYGYTF
>TRBV5-1|NA|TRBJ2-5|NA
TGCGCCAGCAGCTCCAATGCAGGGCCTCAAGAGACCCAGTACTTC
CASSSNAGPQETQYF
>TRBV6-1|NA|TRBJ2-7|NA
TGTGCCAGCAGACTACAGGGAAGCAACGAGCAGTACTTC
CASRLQGSNEQYF
>TRBV7-9|NA|TRBJ1-1|NA
TGTGCCAGCAGCTTAGCTTCGGGGTTTTTCACTGAAGCTTTCTTT
CASSLASGFFTEAFF
>TRBV27|NA|TRBJ2-7|NA
TGTGCCAGCAGTTTGCTAGGGGGAGGTTCTTTGGAGCAGTACTTC
CASSLLGGGSLEQYF
>TRBV19|TRBD1|TRBJ1-6|NA
TGTGCCAGTAGTATAAGTGGACAGGGAAATTCACCCCTCCACTTT
CASSISGQGNSPLHF